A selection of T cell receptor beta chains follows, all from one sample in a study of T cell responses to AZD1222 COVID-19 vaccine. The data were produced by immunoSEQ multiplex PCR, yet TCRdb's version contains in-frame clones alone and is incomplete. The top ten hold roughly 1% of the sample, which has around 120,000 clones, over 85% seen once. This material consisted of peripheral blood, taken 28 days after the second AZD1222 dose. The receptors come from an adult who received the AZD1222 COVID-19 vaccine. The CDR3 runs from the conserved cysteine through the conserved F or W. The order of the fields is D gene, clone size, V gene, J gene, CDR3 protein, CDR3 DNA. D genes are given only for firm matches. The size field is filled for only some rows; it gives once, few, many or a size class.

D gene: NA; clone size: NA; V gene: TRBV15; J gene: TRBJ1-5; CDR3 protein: CATSRALGLNQPQHF; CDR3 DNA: TGTGCCACCAGCAGAGCGCTGGGGCTCAATCAGCCCCAGCATTTT
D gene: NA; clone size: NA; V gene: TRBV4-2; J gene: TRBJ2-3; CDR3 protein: CASSQAQSTGTDTQYF; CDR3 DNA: TGTGCCAGCAGCCAAGCCCAGTCGACAGGCACAGATACGCAGTATTTT
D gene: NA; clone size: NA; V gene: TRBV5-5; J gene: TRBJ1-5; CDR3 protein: CASSLYRVGNSNQPQHF; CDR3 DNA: TGTGCCAGCAGCTTGTACAGGGTAGGGAATAGCAATCAGCCCCAGCATTTT
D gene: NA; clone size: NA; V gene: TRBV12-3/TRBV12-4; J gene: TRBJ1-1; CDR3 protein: CASSLTGRTEAFF; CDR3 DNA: TGTGCCAGCAGTTTAACAGGGAGGACTGAAGCTTTCTTT
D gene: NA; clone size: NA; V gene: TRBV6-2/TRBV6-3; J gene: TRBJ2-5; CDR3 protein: CASSSPGMLSQETQYF; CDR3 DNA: TGTGCCAGCAGTTCCCCGGGAATGTTGAGTCAAGAGACCCAGTACTTC
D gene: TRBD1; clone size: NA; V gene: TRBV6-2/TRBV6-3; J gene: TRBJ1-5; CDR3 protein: CASSWTGRNQPQHF; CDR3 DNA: TGTGCCAGCAGCTGGACAGGGAGGAATCAGCCCCAGCATTTT
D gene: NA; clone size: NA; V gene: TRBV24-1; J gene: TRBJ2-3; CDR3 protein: CATSDQGHIPDTQYF; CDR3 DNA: TGTGCCACCAGTGATCAAGGACATATCCCAGATACGCAGTATTTT
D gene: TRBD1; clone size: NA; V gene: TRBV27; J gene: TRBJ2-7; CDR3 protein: CASSFWDSKNEQYF; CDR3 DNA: TGTGCCAGCAGTTTTTGGGACAGTAAAAACGAGCAGTACTTC
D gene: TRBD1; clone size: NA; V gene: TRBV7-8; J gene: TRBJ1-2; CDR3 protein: CASSLGGQAADGYTF; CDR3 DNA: TGTGCCAGCAGCTTGGGGGGACAGGCGGCGGACGGCTACACCTTC
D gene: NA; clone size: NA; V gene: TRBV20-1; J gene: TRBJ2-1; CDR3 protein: CSASIQNNEQFF; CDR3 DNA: TGCAGTGCTAGTATACAAAACAATGAGCAGTTCTTC
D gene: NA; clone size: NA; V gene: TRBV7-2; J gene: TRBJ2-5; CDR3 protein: CASSWGVQETQYF; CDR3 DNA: TGTGCCAGCAGCTGGGGGGTCCAAGAGACCCAGTACTTC
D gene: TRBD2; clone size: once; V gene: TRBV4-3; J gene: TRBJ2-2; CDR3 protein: CASSQAGAGGRIGELFF; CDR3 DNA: TGCGCCAGCAGCCAAGCAGGGGCGGGGGGGCGGATCGGGGAGCTGTTTTTT
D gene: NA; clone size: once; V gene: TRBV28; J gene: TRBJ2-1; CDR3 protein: CASSLGGPQYNEQFF; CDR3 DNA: TGTGCCAGCAGTTTGGGAGGCCCACAATACAATGAGCAGTTCTTC
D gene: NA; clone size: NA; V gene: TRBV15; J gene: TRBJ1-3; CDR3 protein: CATSRALGGPPWNTIYF; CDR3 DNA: TGTGCCACCAGCAGGGCCCTGGGGGGACCGCCCTGGAACACCATATATTTT
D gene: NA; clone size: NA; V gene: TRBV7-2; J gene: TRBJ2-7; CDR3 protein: CASSTGPGYEQYF; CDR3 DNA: TGTGCCAGCAGCACGGGGCCAGGCTACGAGCAGTACTTC
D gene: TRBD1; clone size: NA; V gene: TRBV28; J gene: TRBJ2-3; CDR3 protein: CASSIPGTGMDTQYF; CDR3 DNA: TGTGCCAGCAGTATACCCGGGACAGGGATGGATACGCAGTATTTT
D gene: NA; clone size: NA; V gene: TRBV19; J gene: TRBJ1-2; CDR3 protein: CASSIDAELGYTF; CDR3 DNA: TGTGCCAGTAGTATCGACGCAGAGTTAGGCTACACCTTC
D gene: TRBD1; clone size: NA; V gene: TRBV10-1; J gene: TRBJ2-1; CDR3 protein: CASSEEGGAAYNEQFF; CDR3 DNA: TGCGCCAGCAGTGAAGAAGGGGGCGCCGCCTACAATGAGCAGTTCTTC
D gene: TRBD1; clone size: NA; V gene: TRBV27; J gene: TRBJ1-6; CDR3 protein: CASSRGDSYNSPLHF; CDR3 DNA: TGTGCCAGCAGCAGGGGGGACTCCTATAATTCACCCCTCCACTTT